Shown below are 9 T cell receptor beta chains from a single sample sequenced in a study of T cell repertoires in cytomegalovirus infection. MiXCR, run by TCRdb on the reads, gives a single entry per CDR3 protein. The repertoire holds about 130,000 distinct CDR3 sequences, with almost 9% as singletons. The sample comprised PBMCs. These receptors originate from a human donor in good health (CMV status not recorded). Some clones in this sample may be carry-over from other donors' samples.

The CDR3 sequence is CASREGQGSEQYF. CDR3 in DNA: TGTGCCAGCAGGGAGGGACAGGGGAGCGAGCAGTACTTC. The chain combines TRBV5-4 with TRBJ2-7; 10 bases fit TRBD1. CDR1 is SGHNT, CDR2 YYREEE, per germline (reference sequence). The CDR3 is 13 residues long. J lost 6 bases, V lost 5 bases, and 5 bases had no gene match.

This clonotype was picked up many times. The rearrangement links TRBV11-2 to TRBJ1-2, with a tentative D call TRBD1 (5 bases). The CDR3 extends over 15 amino acids. Germline CDR1 reads SGHAT; CDR2 reads FQNNGV. V was cut by 4 bases and J by 4 bases, with 16 bases left in between. CDR3 region: CASSYTDAGGYGYTF. CDR3 nucleotides: TGTGCCAGCAGCTACACGGACGCTGGGGGCTATGGCTACACCTTC.

The chain joins TRBV20-1 to TRBJ2-3; D is uncertain. This CDR3 has 10 residues. Germline CDR1 is DFQATT and CDR2 is SNEGSKA (reference sequence). The germline V and J ends were trimmed by 5 bases and 9 bases, with 9 bases remaining between them. The CDR3 loop is CSAPVGTQYF. CDR3 nucleotides: TGCAGTGCTCCGGTCGGGACGCAGTATTTT.

This clonotype came up many times. This rearrangement joins TRBV19 to TRBJ1-5; no clear D gene. V was shortened by 6 bases and J by 4 bases, with 13 bases between the two germline ends. The V gene's germline CDR1 is LNHDA and CDR2 SQIVND (reference sequence). The CDR3 length is 14 residues. For the CDR3, the DNA is TGTGCCAGTAGCCGCAGAGAACAAAATCAGCCCCAGCATTTT. It specifies CASSRREQNQPQHF.

Only a few counts were recorded for this clonotype. The V gene is TRBV20-1, the J gene TRBJ1-1, with 8 bases aligning to TRBD1. CDR3 size: 13 residues. J was trimmed by 4 bases and V by 6 bases; bases with no gene match: 7. CDR1 and CDR2 from the germline V gene are DFQATT and SNEGSKA (reference sequence). This CDR3 reads CSARPGQGTEAFF. The CDR3 DNA follows: TGCAGTGCAAGACCAGGACAGGGCACTGAAGCTTTCTTT.

V and J are TRBV2 and TRBJ1-4, with 7 positions matching TRBD1. V dropped 7 bases and J dropped 8; count of bases not matched to a gene: 4. Per germline, CDR1 SNHLY and CDR2 FYNNEI. The CDR3 has 12 residues. This chain's CDR3 is CASKKGGEKLFF. The CDR3, as DNA: TGTGCCAGCAAAAAAGGGGGCGAAAAACTGTTTTTT.

This clonotype was counted many times. The V and J genes are TRBV14 and TRBJ1-1; no clear D gene. Germline assignment: CDR1 SGHDN and CDR2 FVKESK. This CDR3 region has 13 residues. V gave up 5 bases and J gave up 6 bases, with 13 bases separating them. In DNA form, the CDR3 reads TGTGCCAGCAGCGCCCTAGGCGTCCCTGAAGCTTTCTTT. Protein: CASSALGVPEAFF. Filled out from reference TRBV14 and TRBJ1-1, the complete variable domain reads EAGVTQFPSHSVIEKGQTVTLRCDPISGHDNLYWYRRVMGKEIKFLLHFVKESKQDESGMPNNRFLAERTGGTYSTLKVQPAELEDSGVYFCASSALGVPEAFFGQGTRLTVV.

The chain recombines TRBV12-3 or TRBV12-4 with TRBJ1-1; the D gene is possibly TRBD1 (6 bases). The CDR3 is 11 residues long. The V end lost 6 bases, the J end lost 11 bases, and 13 bases lay between the germline ends. CDR3 sequence: CASSPGETAFF. CDR3 in DNA: TGTGCCAGCAGCCCAGGGGAGACGGCTTTCTTT.

V usage is TRBV12-3 or TRBV12-4 and J usage is TRBJ1-2, with D hard to call. The CDR3 runs to 12 residues. Trimming took 4 bases from V and 8 from J, leaving 11 bases between them. The chain's CDR3 is CASSSSGAGYTF. DNA of the CDR3: TGTGCCAGCAGTTCCTCGGGAGCCGGCTACACCTTC.